This T cell receptor (beta chain) was captured by sequencing in a study of OX40 agonist ivuxolimab in advanced cancers. Whole-study results and caveats: Not determined was the antigen specificity of the expanded peripheral T cells.

Note on this clone: The antigen is undetermined.

Clones were sequenced by immunoSEQ multiplex PCR, and TCRdb holds only the in-frame ones, with some missing. The sample lists approximately 130,000 clones; roughly 91% were seen once. V dropped 0 bases and J dropped 2 bases, with 7 bases sitting between them. Germline V gene data show CDR1 as SGHTA and CDR2 as FQGNSA. This CDR3 contains 14 residues. V and J are TRBV7-2 and TRBJ2-5, with D possibly being TRBD2 (6 bases). The sample here was CD4+ or CD8+ T cells sorted from blood, taken in a trial of the OX40 agonist ivuxolimab. The clonotype was recovered from an adult with an advanced solid tumor such as melanoma, head and neck, liver or kidney cancer. CDR3 sequence reads: CASSLAGRQETQYF. CDR3 nucleotide sequence: TGTGCCAGCAGCTTAGCGGGGAGGCAAGAGACCCAGTACTTC.